This TCR beta chain was documented in a study of cytomegalovirus exposure and HLA in healthy donors. Regarding the study as a whole: Prior analysis indicated that the majority of TCR beta V segments exhibited productivity approximately 87% or approximately 30% of the time. It was reported that TCR beta sequences correctly inferred the HLA-A and HLA-B alleles for most subjects.

The PCR made use of 60 Vbeta and 13 Jbeta primers. Study processing details: Later, 65 million to 85 million unique TCR beta chains were counted in an analysis, and roughly 11 million of them were shared. TCRdb's copy holds only in-frame clones and misses some; the assay was immunoSEQ multiplex PCR. V and J calls and clone size are given by that table; D and trimming were obtained from the DNA. Reported are some 150,000 clones; the ten largest clones contain less than 0.95%. CDR1 is SGHVS and CDR2 is FNYEAQ in the germline V gene. The CDR3 runs to 19 residues. V was pared by 5 bases and J by 5 bases, with 29 bases between. Remarks on this clone: Its antigen remains unknown.

The source is a woman aged 18 to 35 in good health and CMV-seropositive. The genes are TRBV7-6 and TRBJ2-3; D may be TRBD2 (6 bases). The sequencing input was PBMCs. The CDR3 bases are TGTGCCAGCAGCCCACGGGGATTGGCGACCCGGGACTTGGGAGATACGCAGTATTTT. Amino acid sequence: CASSPRGLATRDLGDTQYF.